These 27 T cell receptor beta chains originate from one sample sequenced in a study of T cells expressing NK-cell markers. TCRdb reprocessed the 5' RACE reads, with one entry per CDR3 protein and no DNA. The sample totals 160,000 or so distinct CDR3 sequences. The sequenced material came from blood T cells: a sorted CD56 or NKG2C T cell subset, CD4+ or CD8+ T cells, or bulk PBMC T cells (not recorded which). The receptors stem from a woman aged 18 to 75 in good health.

This chain uses TRBV3-1 with TRBJ2-7; TCRdb's D gene call, TRBD1, goes unchecked for lack of DNA. Per the germline V gene, CDR1 is LGHDT and CDR2 is YNNKEL (reference sequence). The CDR3 has 13 residues. The CDR3 is CASSRGERDGQYF.

This chain connects TRBV20-1 to TRBJ2-1; the TRBD1 assignment by TCRdb is unverifiable without DNA. The length of the CDR3 is 12 residues. From germline, CDR1 is DFQATT and CDR2 SNEGSKA (reference sequence). The CDR3 sequence: CSATRGPPNPFF.

The V call is TRBV2, the J call TRBJ2-2; lacking DNA, the TRBD2 call made by TCRdb goes unchecked. The germline CDR1 and CDR2 sequences are SNHLY and FYNNEI. The CDR3 loop spans 14 amino acids. CDR3 protein: CASLLGGNTGELFF.

This chain connects TRBV11-2 to TRBJ2-1; the TCRdb call, TRBD1, lacks DNA for checking. Per germline, CDR1 SGHAT and CDR2 FQNNGV. The CDR3 has 16 residues. This CDR3 reads CASSSYSGGIYNEQFF.

This chain connects TRBV29-1 to TRBJ1-3; TCRdb proposes TRBD1, but this gene call is untestable without DNA. The CDR3 has 15 residues. The germline V gene encodes CDR1 SQVTM and CDR2 ANQGSEA. Here the CDR3 reads CSVAGRWPGRNTIYF.

The chain employs TRBV4-1 and TRBJ2-7. Germline V gene data show CDR1 as MGHRA and CDR2 as YSYEKL. The CDR3 totals 14 residues. This CDR3 is CASSQAHGPYEQYF.

This chain links TRBV28 with TRBJ2-7. Germline V gene sequence: CDR1 MDHEN, CDR2 SYDVKM. CDR3 length: 14 residues. This chain's CDR3 is CASRPQGSTYEQYF.

V is TRBV3-1 and J is TRBJ2-7; absent DNA, TCRdb's TRBD2 call cannot be checked. Germline-derived CDR1 and CDR2 are LGHDT and YNNKEL (reference sequence). The length of the CDR3 is 15 residues. The CDR3 spells CASSLQLAGSYEQYF.

V usage is TRBV20-1 and J usage is TRBJ1-3. Germline lookup yields CDR1 DFQATT and CDR2 SNEGSKA (reference sequence). The CDR3 is 11 residues long. CDR3 region: CSAQRGNTIYF.

The gene calls are TRBV4-1 and TRBJ1-1. In germline, CDR1 is MGHRA, CDR2 YSYEKL. The CDR3 covers 15 residues. The CDR3 reads CASSQVGILNTEAFF.

The rearrangement links TRBV18 to TRBJ2-7; the D call of TRBD2 rests on TCRdb alone, since no DNA is present to check it. The length of the CDR3 is 14 residues. Germline V gene data show CDR1 as KGHSH and CDR2 as LQKENI. The CDR3: CASSPVASGPEQYF.

This chain uses TRBV7-3 with TRBJ2-2; TCRdb indicates TRBD2, and absent DNA this call remains unverified. CDR3 length: 16 amino acids. The V gene's germline CDR1 is SGHTA and CDR2 FQGTGA. This CDR3 is CASSLGLAAGTGELFF.

The chain recombines TRBV5-1 with TRBJ2-2; TCRdb's D call, TRBD1, is unchecked because there is no DNA. The CDR3 loop spans 14 amino acids. CDR1 is SGHRS, CDR2 YFSETQ, per germline. CDR3 loop: CASSPWTGDGELFF.

The V gene is TRBV7-2, the J gene TRBJ1-6. Germline CDR1 reads SGHTA; CDR2 reads FQGNSA. This CDR3 contains 14 residues. CDR3: CASSLDGLNSPLHF.

The rearrangement links TRBV2 to TRBJ2-3. Germline assignment: CDR1 SNHLY and CDR2 FYNNEI. This CDR3 has 12 amino acids. The CDR3 here is CASSERGITQYF.

The chain uses TRBV4-1 and TRBJ2-1; the TRBD2 assignment by TCRdb is unverifiable without DNA. Germline assignment: CDR1 MGHRA and CDR2 YSYEKL. This CDR3 has 16 residues. The CDR3 sequence is CASSQPTSGNYNEQFF.

This chain connects TRBV2 to TRBJ2-4; TCRdb reports TRBD1, a call that lacks DNA to check it against. This CDR3 region has 17 residues. Germline CDR1 is SNHLY and CDR2 is FYNNEI. The CDR3 sequence: CASSDLGTELAKNIQYF.

The V gene is TRBV30, the J gene TRBJ2-3; TCRdb's assignment of TRBD2 cannot be checked, as there is no DNA. Germline V gives CDR1 GTSNPN, CDR2 SVGIG (reference sequence). The CDR3 has 13 amino acids. Here the CDR3 reads CASEPSGADTQYF.

The J gene is TRBJ2-7, the V gene TRBV3-1. The CDR3 runs to 14 residues. Germline V gene data show CDR1 as LGHDT and CDR2 as YNNKEL (reference sequence). The CDR3 spells CASSPARFAYEQYF.

The chain uses TRBV20-1 and TRBJ1-5; TCRdb calls TRBD1, which cannot be checked without DNA. This CDR3 contains 16 residues. In germline, CDR1 is DFQATT, CDR2 SNEGSKA (reference sequence). CDR3 amino acids: CSAANSDGISNQPQHF.

The genes are TRBV6-1 and TRBJ1-2. The CDR3 has 15 residues. The germline gives CDR1 MNHNS, CDR2 SASEGT. The CDR3 spells CASSQGISENYGYTF.

The gene calls are TRBV7-9 and TRBJ1-1. Germline V gives CDR1 SEHNR, CDR2 FQNEAQ (reference sequence). The CDR3 runs to 13 residues. The CDR3 is CASTGYLNTEAFF.

The rearrangement joins TRBV6-1 to TRBJ2-5; the D call from TCRdb, TRBD2, cannot be confirmed without DNA. In germline, CDR1 is MNHNS, CDR2 SASEGT. The CDR3 has 16 amino acids. The CDR3 is CASAQPKREGRETQYF.

The chain links TRBV29-1 to TRBJ2-3. The CDR3 is made up of 15 amino acids. Germline values: CDR1 SQVTM, CDR2 ANQGSEA. CDR3: CSVDKVRSSTDTQYF.

The chain carries TRBV4-1 and TRBJ2-5; the TRBD1 assignment by TCRdb is unverifiable without DNA. Germline V gene data show CDR1 as MGHRA and CDR2 as YSYEKL. The CDR3 is made up of 14 amino acids. CDR3 loop: CATSLGDRQETQYF.

The J gene is TRBJ1-2, the V gene TRBV6-1; TCRdb names TRBD1, which stays unverified in the absence of DNA. Germline V gene data show CDR1 as MNHNS and CDR2 as SASEGT. The CDR3 has 15 amino acids. Here the CDR3 reads CASRDGQGINYGYTF.

The chain combines TRBV6-2 or TRBV6-3 with TRBJ2-7. Looked up from germline, CDR1 is MNHEY and CDR2 is SVGEGT. The CDR3 is 12 amino acids. This CDR3 reads CASSFSGFEQYF.